A single sample gave rise to the 8 T cell receptor beta chains below, sequenced in a study of blood T cell repertoires in COVID-19. Sequencing used immunoSEQ multiplex PCR; TCRdb keeps in-frame clones, though not all of them. The sample contains 95,000 to 110,000 clones, around nine tenths of which appear only once. Sequences were obtained from peripheral blood. These receptors were taken from a human donor in a cohort sampled during active COVID-19.

The gene calls are TRBV19 and TRBJ1-1, with D tentatively TRBD1 (6 bases). V was pared by 3 bases and J by 4 bases, with 9 bases between. Germline CDR1 reads LNHDA; CDR2 reads SQIVND (reference sequence). The CDR3 loop spans 13 amino acids. As DNA, the CDR3 is TGTGCCAGTAGTATCCAGGGGTTCACTGAAGCTTTCTTT. Its translation is CASSIQGFTEAFF.

The J gene is TRBJ2-3, the V gene TRBV24-1, with D perhaps TRBD1 (7 bases). The CDR3 runs to 12 residues. Trimming pared 12 bases from V and 4 bases from J, leaving 13 bases between. From germline, CDR1 is KGHDR and CDR2 SFDVKD. The CDR3 region has the DNA TGTGCCGCTCAGGGGGAGGCAGATACGCAGTATTTT. Its protein is CAAQGEADTQYF.

This rearrangement joins TRBV4-1 to TRBJ2-3, with 12 bases matching TRBD2. Germline V CDR1 and CDR2: MGHRA, YSYEKL. CDR3 length: 16 residues. The ends lost 0 bases at V and 6 bases at J; junction bases unmatched: 4. The CDR3 DNA is TGCGCCAGCAGCCAAGATCCTAGCGGGGGGGCCGATACGCAGTATTTT. This codes for CASSQDPSGGADTQYF.

The chain has TRBV7-2 and TRBJ2-4; maybe TRBD1 (5 bases). Trimming left V 5 bases short and J 9 bases short, with 14 bases between. This CDR3 is 13 amino acids long. The germline CDR1 and CDR2 sequences are SGHTA and FQGNSA. This CDR3 reads CASSNLDMSIQYF. The CDR3 DNA reads as TGTGCCAGCAGCAACCTGGACATGAGCATTCAGTACTTC.

The V gene is TRBV19, the J gene TRBJ2-3; TRBD2 matches 9 bases. V shed 3 bases and J 7 bases; nucleotides not matched to a gene: 11. This CDR3 region has 16 residues. CDR1 LNHDA and CDR2 SQIVND come from the germline V gene (reference sequence). The CDR3 region is CASSMLGSGSRNTQYF. The CDR3 region has the DNA TGTGCCAGTAGTATGTTGGGTAGCGGGAGTCGGAATACGCAGTATTTT.

This clone was counted only a few times. The chain uses TRBV6-5 and TRBJ2-7; a weak D match, TRBD1 (5 bases). The CDR3 runs to 15 residues. V gave up 0 bases and J gave up 2 bases, with 11 bases separating them. Germline CDR1 is MNHEY and CDR2 is SVGAGI. In DNA form, the CDR3 reads TGTGCCAGCAGTTACTCTGCAGGGCTGGCCTACGAGCAGTACTTC. It encodes CASSYSAGLAYEQYF.

This chain uses TRBV10-2 with TRBJ2-7, with 10 bases that match TRBD1. CDR3 length: 15 residues. Unmatched junction bases numbered 4, after V lost 3 bases and J lost 2 bases. Germline loops: CDR1 WSHSY, CDR2 SAAADI. CDR3 residues: CASSDRTGGAYEQYF. DNA of the CDR3: TGCGCCAGCAGTGATCGGACAGGGGGGGCCTACGAGCAGTACTTC.

This clone came up once. The chain joins TRBV11-2 to TRBJ1-2, with a weak D call TRBD1 (5 bases). The ends were cut back, 5 bases at V and 4 bases at J, with 11 bases in the middle. This CDR3 is 13 amino acids long. The germline V gene encodes CDR1 SGHAT and CDR2 FQNNGV. In DNA form, the CDR3 reads TGTGCCAGCAGCCCGGGACTGACCTATGGCTACACCTTC. Its translation is CASSPGLTYGYTF.